What follows are 14 T cell receptor beta chains derived from one specimen sequenced in a study of cytomegalovirus exposure and HLA in healthy donors. With 60 Vbeta and 13 Jbeta primers, the PCR was carried out. Assay used: immunoSEQ multiplex PCR; TCRdb lists only in-frame clones, some missing. The table shows roughly 100,000 clones, with roughly two thirds occurring only once. Material: PBMCs. The receptor source for this set is a man aged 25 to 40 in good health and CMV-seronegative.

The chain recombines TRBV9 with TRBJ2-3, with 7 bases lining up with TRBD2. CDR3 length: 16 residues. Germline V gives CDR1 SGDLS, CDR2 YYNGEE. V trimming: 4 bases; J trimming: 4 bases; junction bases outside the gene matches: 12. The CDR3 DNA sequence: TGTGCCAGCAGCCCAGACGGGGGAGGGCCTTCAGATACGCAGTATTTT. It encodes CASSPDGGGPSDTQYF.

Regarding this clone: Relative to the germline gene, one junction end is altered; a read error may explain this. The J gene is TRBJ2-6, the V gene TRBV2; D may be TRBD1 (5 bases). Germline lookup yields CDR1 SNHLY and CDR2 FYNNEI. The CDR3 spans 13 residues. CDR3 amino acids: CASSDSGANGLTF. The DNA for the CDR3 is TGTGCCAGCAGTGACTCTGGGGCCAACGGCCTGACTTTC.

The CDR3 DNA reads TGTGCCAGCAGGGCCTCTCCAGCGGGGGCCACCTACGAGCAGTACTTC. Protein product: CASRASPAGATYEQYF. The chain uses TRBV13 and TRBJ2-7; 8 nucleotides agree with TRBD2. Germline V gene data show CDR1 as PRHDT and CDR2 as FYEKMQ (reference sequence). This CDR3 is built from 16 residues. The ends lost 6 bases at V and 2 bases at J; junction bases unmatched: 12.

V gene TRBV7-8 combines with J gene TRBJ2-5; 9 bases fit TRBD1. Unmatched junction bases numbered 14, after V lost 4 bases and J lost 2 bases. In germline, CDR1 is SGHVS, CDR2 FQNEAQ. The CDR3 length is 18 residues. The CDR3 nucleotides are TGTGCCAGCAGCTGGAGTCGTAGGGGACAGGGTATTCAAGAGACCCAGTACTTC. Translated: CASSWSRRGQGIQETQYF.

J is TRBJ2-1 and V is TRBV9; 10 nucleotides match TRBD2. Germline V gene sequence: CDR1 SGDLS, CDR2 YYNGEE. The V segment lost 0 bases and the J segment 6 bases; nucleotides outside the gene matches: 3. There are 15 residues in the CDR3. DNA for the CDR3: TGTGCCAGCAGCGTAGCGGCTAGCGGGAGCAATGAGCAGTTCTTC. This codes for CASSVAASGSNEQFF.

The chain links TRBV27 to TRBJ2-7; D is undetermined. The ends were cut back, 3 bases at V and 0 bases at J, with 9 bases in the middle. The CDR3 runs to 14 residues. Germline CDR1 and CDR2: MNHEY and SMNVEV (reference sequence). CDR3 nucleotides: TGTGCCAGCAGTTTCTCCCTTAGCTCCTACGAGCAGTACTTC. It codes for CASSFSLSSYEQYF.

The gene calls are TRBV28 and TRBJ1-2; 7 bases are shared with TRBD1. The ends lost 4 bases at V and 9 bases at J; junction bases unmatched: 2. Germline loops: CDR1 MDHEN, CDR2 SYDVKM. The CDR3 contains 11 residues. The CDR3 bases are TGTGCCAGCAGTTGGGACAGAAGCTACACCTTC. Its translation: CASSWDRSYTF.

The V and J genes are TRBV2 and TRBJ2-4, with 8 bases lining up with TRBD1. Losses at the gene ends were 4 bases for V and 9 bases for J; bases not matched to a gene: 5. CDR3 length: 13 residues. Germline CDR1 is SNHLY and CDR2 is FYNNEI. CDR3 in DNA: TGTGCCAGCAGTGTGGACAGGGTGGGCATTCAGTACTTC. This codes for CASSVDRVGIQYF.

This chain connects TRBV18 to TRBJ1-1; TRBD1 is a possible D gene (5 bases). CDR1 is KGHSH, CDR2 LQKENI, per germline. The CDR3 is made up of 15 amino acids. V shed 2 bases and J shed 5 bases, with 15 bases lying between them. DNA for the CDR3: TGTGCCAGCTCACCAAGAATCGGGGGGAGTACTGAAGCTTTCTTT. Residues: CASSPRIGGSTEAFF.

V gene TRBV6-1 combines with J gene TRBJ2-7; 10 nucleotides agree with TRBD1. CDR3 length: 15 residues. The J segment lost 3 bases and the V segment lost 5 bases, leaving 7 bases of the junction unmatched. CDR1 MNHNS and CDR2 SASEGT come from the germline V gene. The chain's CDR3 is CASSSPGQGFYEQYF. The CDR3 DNA sequence: TGTGCCAGCAGTTCCCCGGGACAGGGGTTCTACGAGCAGTACTTC.

V usage is TRBV7-2 and J usage is TRBJ2-3, with D hard to call. This CDR3 has 12 residues. V lost 3 bases and J lost 2, with 3 bases in between. The germline V gene has CDR1 SGHTA and CDR2 FQGNSA. The DNA for the CDR3 is TGTGCCAGCAGCTTCTACACAGATACGCAGTATTTT. Translation: CASSFYTDTQYF.

The chain combines TRBV7-2 with TRBJ1-1; no clear D. CDR3 length: 13 residues. Germline V gene sequence: CDR1 SGHTA, CDR2 FQGNSA. Trimming left V 3 bases short and J 3 bases short, with 8 bases between. DNA of the CDR3: TGTGCCAGCAGCTTTGCTGAGTACACTGAAGCTTTCTTT. It yields the protein CASSFAEYTEAFF.

This clone came up a few times. This chain links TRBV4-3 with TRBJ1-5, with D unresolved. This CDR3 region has 13 residues. The V gene lost 0 bases and the J gene lost 4 bases, with 4 bases spanning the gap. Germline V gene sequence: CDR1 LGHNA, CDR2 YSLEER. The CDR3, as DNA: TGCGCCAGCAGCCAAGACCGGAATCAGCCCCAGCATTTT. Its protein is CASSQDRNQPQHF.

The gene calls are TRBV27 and TRBJ1-5, with 8 bases identical to TRBD1. Germline values: CDR1 MNHEY, CDR2 SMNVEV (reference sequence). The CDR3 runs to 16 residues. Losses at the gene ends were 4 bases for V and 5 bases for J; bases not matched to a gene: 10. CDR3 in amino acids: CASSSVGQGRYQPQHF. The CDR3 nucleotides are TGTGCCAGCAGTTCGGTCGGACAGGGACGATATCAGCCCCAGCATTTT.